The source of this TCR beta chain is a study of T cells in Graves' hyperthyroidism and ophthalmopathy. In regard to this clonotype: What it binds is not known.

Overall study findings and caveats: Separating ophthalmopathy from stable hyperthyroidism was achieved by a 13 V-J model. Blood also showed most of the thyroid clonotypes that were expanded above 0.001.

TCR beta CDR3 sequences were amplified from RNA transcripts. The HTBI primer set drove a first-round RT-PCR of the TCR CDR3. One entry per CDR3 protein results from TCRdb running MiXCR on the multiplex PCR reads. The sample consists of more than 550,000 distinct CDR3 sequences, roughly 45% of them appearing once. Germline assignment: CDR1 SGHVS and CDR2 FQNEAQ. V dropped 0 bases and J dropped 7 bases, with 13 bases sitting between them. The CDR3 is made up of 15 amino acids. Reasons for excluding patients were uncontrolled infection, other autoimmune disease, pregnancy or lactation. Orbital computed tomography, thyroid ultrasound, serum thyroxine and TRAb, and clinical symptoms together informed the diagnoses.

This sequence originates from an adult man with Graves' disease, either hyperthyroidism or ophthalmopathy (not recorded which). V and J are TRBV7-8 and TRBJ1-5; D possibly corresponds to TRBD1 (5 bases). The sample was peripheral blood or thyroid tissue (not recorded which). The CDR3 spells CASSLAMGGFQPQHF. The DNA of the CDR3 is TGTGCCAGCAGCTTAGCGATGGGGGGATTCCAGCCCCAGCATTTT.